The 19 T cell receptor beta chains below all came from one sample that was sequenced in a study of early T cells in non-severe SARS-CoV-2 infection. TCRdb analysed the 5' RACE reads with MiXCR anew, one entry per CDR3 protein. The repertoire has some 39,000 distinct CDR3 sequences, about 7% of them found once; the top ten carry 6.5% to 8.5%. The sequencing input was whole blood. The receptor set was obtained from an adult who was a healthcare worker with PCR-confirmed SARS-CoV-2 infection or an uninfected control (not recorded which).

This clonotype was seen repeatedly, ten times or more. The genes are TRBV27 and TRBJ2-2; possible D gene TRBD2, 5 bases. CDR3 length: 13 amino acids. Trimming took off 5 bases at V and 5 bases at J, with 9 bases between the two ends. The germline CDR1 and CDR2 sequences are MNHEY and SMNVEV (reference sequence). The CDR3 bases are TGTGCCAGCAGTCTAACGGGGACCGGGGAGCTGTTTTTT. Protein: CASSLTGTGELFF.

The rearrangement joins TRBV3-1 to TRBJ1-6; possibly TRBD1 for D (6 bases). This CDR3 comprises 14 residues. Germline loops: CDR1 LGHDT, CDR2 YNNKEL (reference sequence). Trimming removed 6 bases at V and 4 bases at J, with 10 bases between. CDR3 sequence: CASRSTGYNSPLHF. CDR3 nucleotide sequence: TGTGCCAGCAGATCTACAGGGTATAATTCACCCCTCCACTTT. Complete variable domain (other parts from reference TRBV3-1 and TRBJ1-6): DTAVSQTPKYLVTQMGNDKSIKCEQNLGHDTMYWYKQDSKKFLKIMFSYNNKELIINETVPNRFSPKSPDKAHLNLHINSLELGDSAVYFCASRSTGYNSPLHFGNGTRLTVT.

In its sample, this clonotype was seen a few times. The J gene is TRBJ2-5, the V gene TRBV10-2; 8 bases match TRBD2. Germline CDR1 is WSHSY and CDR2 is SAAADI. J gave up 5 bases and V 6 bases, and 11 bases lay outside the gene matches. The CDR3 extends over 15 amino acids. DNA for the CDR3: TGCGCCAGCAGGCGGAGGAGCGGGGGTTTGGAGACCCAGTACTTC. The encoded protein is CASRRRSGGLETQYF.

This clonotype was detected only a few times. The V gene is TRBV20-1, the J gene TRBJ1-6; no clear D gene. Trimming left V 7 bases short and J 13 bases short, with 8 bases between. The CDR3 extends over 9 amino acids. Germline V gene sequence: CDR1 DFQATT, CDR2 SNEGSKA (reference sequence). This CDR3 reads CSGGNPLHF. DNA for the CDR3: TGCAGTGGAGGGAACCCCCTCCACTTT.

The J gene is TRBJ2-3, the V gene TRBV4-3, with D perhaps TRBD1 or TRBD2 (5 bases each). The CDR3 loop spans 15 amino acids. The germline V gene has CDR1 LGHNA and CDR2 YSLEER. With 0 bases removed from V and 3 bases from J, the gap between germline ends came to 10 bases. DNA of the CDR3: TGCGCCAGCAGCCAAGATCGAGGGGAAACAGATACGCAGTATTTT. Translation gives CASSQDRGETDTQYF.

At least ten counts were recorded for this clonotype. The genes are TRBV18 and TRBJ1-1; D is ambiguous. The V and J ends lost 6 bases and 1 base respectively, with 12 bases between them. Germline V gene lookup returns CDR1 KGHSH and CDR2 LQKENI. There are 14 residues in the CDR3. The CDR3: CASSPGGGNTEAFF. CDR3 bases: TGTGCCAGCTCCCCGGGAGGAGGGAACACTGAAGCTTTCTTT.

This clonotype was detected a few times. An end of the junction does not agree with germline; a read error may underlie this. The chain carries TRBV7-2 and TRBJ1-5; no definite D call. The CDR3 contains 16 residues. Germline loops: CDR1 SGHTA, CDR2 FQGNSA. This CDR3 is CASSSQAGYSNQLQHF. The CDR3 DNA is TGTGCCAGCAGCTCCCAGGCGGGGTATAGCAATCAGCTCCAGCATTTT.

The genes are TRBV7-2 and TRBJ2-5; 7 bases are a match to TRBD2. Germline loops: CDR1 SGHTA, CDR2 FQGNSA. V gave up 2 bases and J gave up 10 bases; unmatched junction bases: 10. This CDR3 contains 14 residues. This chain's CDR3 is CASSLIPPSGDQYF. The CDR3 nucleotides are TGTGCCAGCAGCTTAATCCCCCCAAGCGGGGACCAGTACTTC. The full variable domain, rest sourced from reference TRBV7-2 and TRBJ2-5, is GAGVSQSPSNKVTEKGKDVELRCDPISGHTALYWYRQSLGQGLEFLIYFQGNSAPDKSGLPSDRFSAERTGGSVSTLTIQRTQQEDSAVYLCASSLIPPSGDQYFGPGTRLLVL.

This clonotype was counted many times. The rearrangement joins TRBV18 to TRBJ1-1; 10 nucleotides align to TRBD1. V gave up 8 bases and J gave up 5 bases; unmatched junction bases: 2. The CDR3 totals 12 residues. CDR1 KGHSH and CDR2 LQKENI come from the germline V gene. The CDR3, as DNA: TGTGCCAGCACGGACAGGGGGACTGAAGCTTTCTTT. It codes for CASTDRGTEAFF.

A few counts support this clonotype. The rearrangement joins TRBV28 to TRBJ2-4, with D perhaps assigned TRBD1 or TRBD2 (6 bases each). The CDR3 is 18 residues long. V was shortened by 6 bases and J by 0 bases, with 21 bases between the two germline ends. In germline, CDR1 is MDHEN, CDR2 SYDVKM. The CDR3 spells CASSSSLTRGLAKNIQYF. The CDR3 coding sequence is TGTGCCAGCAGCTCCTCGCTGACTAGGGGGTTAGCCAAAAACATTCAGTACTTC.

There are many counts of this clonotype. V is TRBV13 and J is TRBJ1-1; D possibly corresponds to TRBD1 (6 bases). Germline V gene lookup returns CDR1 PRHDT and CDR2 FYEKMQ (reference sequence). V was cut by 4 bases and J by 3 bases, with 15 bases left in between. The CDR3 spans 15 residues. The CDR3 loop reads CASSWTGGGHTEAFF. The CDR3, as DNA: TGTGCCAGCAGCTGGACGGGAGGGGGGCACACTGAAGCTTTCTTT.

Ten or more counts support this clonotype. The rearrangement links TRBV5-1 to TRBJ2-5; no clear D. Germline V lookup: CDR1 SGHRS, CDR2 YFSETQ. CDR3 length equals 12 residues. Deletions cut 0 bases from V and 3 bases from J, with 3 bases between. In DNA, the CDR3 is TGCGCCAGCAGCTTGGGCGAAGAGACCCAGTACTTC. Translated, it gives CASSLGEETQYF.

This clonotype was recorded a few times. The rearrangement uses TRBV30 and TRBJ1-2; D is perhaps TRBD1 (5 bases). Germline V gives CDR1 GTSNPN, CDR2 SVGIG (reference sequence). There are 15 residues in the CDR3. Trimming cost V 3 bases and J 5 bases, with 19 bases left between them. CDR3 DNA sequence: TGTGCCTGGAGCCTCCTCCGACGGGGGGGATATGGCTACACCTTC. Encoded protein: CAWSLLRRGGYGYTF.

The chain is built from TRBV12-3 or TRBV12-4 and TRBJ2-1; 11 nucleotides align to TRBD2. The CDR3 length is 16 residues. The J segment lost 6 bases and the V segment lost 3 bases, leaving 7 bases of the junction unmatched. CDR3 nucleotide sequence: TGTGCCAGCAGTTTGTCTAGCGGGGGGTCTCCCAATGAGCAGTTCTTC. It is translated as CASSLSSGGSPNEQFF.

This clonotype was detected a few times. This chain uses TRBV7-9 with TRBJ1-5; a weak D match, TRBD1 (6 bases). V dropped 1 base and J dropped 5 bases, with 12 bases sitting between them. Germline loops: CDR1 SEHNR, CDR2 FQNEAQ (reference sequence). The length of the CDR3 is 15 residues. CDR3 amino acids: CASSLDNREDQPQHF. CDR3 coding DNA: TGTGCCAGCAGCTTAGATAACAGGGAGGATCAGCCCCAGCATTTT.

Only a few counts were recorded for this clonotype. J is TRBJ2-3 and V is TRBV4-3, with TRBD1 as a possible D gene (6 bases). V shed 0 bases and J shed 3 bases, with 10 bases lying between them. Germline-derived CDR1 and CDR2 are LGHNA and YSLEER. The CDR3 has 15 residues. CDR3 in DNA: TGCGCCAGCAGCCAAGAAGGGCAGGGGACAGATACGCAGTATTTT. It yields the protein CASSQEGQGTDTQYF.

This clonotype was observed at least ten times. V and J are TRBV7-2 and TRBJ2-5; 8 bases fit TRBD2. The trim removed 4 bases at V and 2 bases at J, leaving 9 bases unmatched. This CDR3 has 16 amino acids. CDR1 is SGHTA, CDR2 FQGNSA, per germline. The CDR3 nucleotides read TGTGCCAGCAGCTATTCCGGGACTAGGATTCAAGAGACCCAGTACTTC. It yields the protein CASSYSGTRIQETQYF.

The V call is TRBV19, the J call TRBJ2-7; 8 positions match TRBD1. The CDR3 loop spans 14 amino acids. Germline trimming cut 5 bases from V and 3 bases from J; bases unmatched to any gene: 6. The germline V gene encodes CDR1 LNHDA and CDR2 SQIVND (reference sequence). DNA of the CDR3: TGTGCCAGTAGTCCGGCAGGACAGGGCTACGAGCAGTACTTC. Residues: CASSPAGQGYEQYF.

The chain has TRBV5-4 and TRBJ2-3, with TRBD2 matching 12 bases. This CDR3 has 16 residues. J gave up 3 bases and V 2 bases, and 4 bases lay outside the gene matches. The germline CDR1 and CDR2 sequences are SGHNT and YYREEE (reference sequence). Here the CDR3 reads CASSFWLAGGTDTQYF. As DNA, the CDR3 is TGTGCCAGCAGCTTCTGGCTAGCGGGGGGGACAGATACGCAGTATTTT.